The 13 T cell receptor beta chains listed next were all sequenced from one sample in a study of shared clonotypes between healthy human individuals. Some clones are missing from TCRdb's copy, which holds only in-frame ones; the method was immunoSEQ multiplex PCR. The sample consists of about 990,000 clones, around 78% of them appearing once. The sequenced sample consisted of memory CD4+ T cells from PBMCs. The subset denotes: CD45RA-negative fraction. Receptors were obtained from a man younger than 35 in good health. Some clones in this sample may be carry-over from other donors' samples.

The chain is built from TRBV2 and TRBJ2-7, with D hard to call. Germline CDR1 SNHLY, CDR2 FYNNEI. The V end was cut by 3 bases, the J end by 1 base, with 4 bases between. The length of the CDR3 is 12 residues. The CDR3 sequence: CASSEESYEQYF. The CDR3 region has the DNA TGTGCCAGCAGTGAGGAGTCCTACGAGCAGTACTTC.

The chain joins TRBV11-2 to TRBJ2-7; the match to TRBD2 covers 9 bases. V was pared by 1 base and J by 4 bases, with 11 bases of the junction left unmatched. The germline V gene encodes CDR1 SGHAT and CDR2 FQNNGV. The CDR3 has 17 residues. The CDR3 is CASSLGWGREGRYEQYF. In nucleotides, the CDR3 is TGTGCCAGCAGCTTAGGTTGGGGGCGGGAGGGCCGGTACGAGCAGTACTTC. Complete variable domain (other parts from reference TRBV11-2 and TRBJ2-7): EAGVAQSPRYKIIEKRQSVAFWCNPISGHATLYWYQQILGQGPKLLIQFQNNGVVDDSQLPKDRFSAERLKGVDSTLKIQPAKLEDSAVYLCASSLGWGREGRYEQYFGPGTRLTVT.

CDR3 nucleotide sequence: TGTGCCAGCAGTCCCGGGCGACAGGGCTACGATCAGCCCCAGCATTTT. Translated: CASSPGRQGYDQPQHF. V is TRBV28 and J is TRBJ1-5; 7 positions match TRBD1. Germline CDR1 reads MDHEN; CDR2 reads SYDVKM. Trimming took 5 bases from V and 5 from J; bases not matched to a gene: 12. The CDR3 has 16 residues.

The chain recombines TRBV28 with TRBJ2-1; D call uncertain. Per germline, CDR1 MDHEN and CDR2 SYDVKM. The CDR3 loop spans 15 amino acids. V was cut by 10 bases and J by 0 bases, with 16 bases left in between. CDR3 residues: CAIETGGSSYNEQFF. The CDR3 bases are TGTGCCATCGAGACCGGCGGCAGCTCCTACAATGAGCAGTTCTTC.

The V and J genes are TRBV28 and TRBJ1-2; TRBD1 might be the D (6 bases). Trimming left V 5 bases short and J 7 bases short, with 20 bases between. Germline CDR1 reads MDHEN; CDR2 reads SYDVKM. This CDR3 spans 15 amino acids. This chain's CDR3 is CASSGGRSVWSGYTF. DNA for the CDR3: TGTGCCAGCAGTGGGGGGCGCTCGGTCTGGTCTGGCTACACCTTC.

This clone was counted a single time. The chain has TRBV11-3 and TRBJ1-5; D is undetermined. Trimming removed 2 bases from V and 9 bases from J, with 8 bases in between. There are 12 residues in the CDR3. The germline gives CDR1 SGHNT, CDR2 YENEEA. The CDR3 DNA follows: TGTGCCAGCAGCTTAAGGGCACCGCCCCAGCATTTT. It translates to CASSLRAPPQHF.

DNA for the CDR3: TGTGCCAGCACTTCATTTCAGGGGGCTTCATATGGCTACACCTTC. Protein product: CASTSFQGASYGYTF. The chain joins TRBV28 to TRBJ1-2; 8 bases align to TRBD1. The length of the CDR3 is 15 residues. Losses at the gene ends were 7 bases for V and 5 bases for J; bases not matched to a gene: 12. Per the germline V gene, CDR1 is MDHEN and CDR2 is SYDVKM.

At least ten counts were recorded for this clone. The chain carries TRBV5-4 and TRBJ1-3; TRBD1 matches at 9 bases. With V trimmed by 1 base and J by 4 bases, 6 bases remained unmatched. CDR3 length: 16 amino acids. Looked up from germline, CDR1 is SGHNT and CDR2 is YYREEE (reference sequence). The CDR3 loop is CASSLLGQGFGNTIYF. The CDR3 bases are TGTGCCAGCAGCTTGCTGGGACAGGGCTTCGGAAACACCATATATTTT.

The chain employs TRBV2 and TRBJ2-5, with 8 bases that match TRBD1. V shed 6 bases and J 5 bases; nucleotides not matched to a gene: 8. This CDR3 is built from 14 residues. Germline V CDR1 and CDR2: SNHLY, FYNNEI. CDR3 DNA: TGTGCCAGCAGGCAGGGGGCGGGCGGGGAGACCCAGTACTTC. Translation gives CASRQGAGGETQYF.

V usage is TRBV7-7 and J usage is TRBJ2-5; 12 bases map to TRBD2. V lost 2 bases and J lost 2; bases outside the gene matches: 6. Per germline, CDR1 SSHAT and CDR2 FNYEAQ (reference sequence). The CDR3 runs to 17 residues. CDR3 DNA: TGTGCCAGCAGCTTAAGACTAGCGGGAGTTGGGCAAGAGACCCAGTACTTC. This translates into CASSLRLAGVGQETQYF.

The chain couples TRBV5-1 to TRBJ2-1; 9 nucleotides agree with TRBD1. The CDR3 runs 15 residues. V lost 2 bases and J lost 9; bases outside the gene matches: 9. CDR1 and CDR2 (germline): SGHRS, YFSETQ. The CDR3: CASSLGPGQGAEQFF. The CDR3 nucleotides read TGCGCCAGCAGCTTAGGCCCGGGACAGGGAGCTGAGCAGTTCTTC.

CDR3 nucleotide sequence: TGTGCCAGCAGCCAAATGACCAGCGGGAGGGGCTACGAGCAGTACTTC. Residues: CASSQMTSGRGYEQYF. The chain employs TRBV4-2 and TRBJ2-7; 10 bases agree with TRBD2. This CDR3 comprises 16 residues. The V gene's germline CDR1 is LGHNA and CDR2 YNFKEQ. J was trimmed by 3 bases and V by 2 bases; bases with no gene match: 7.

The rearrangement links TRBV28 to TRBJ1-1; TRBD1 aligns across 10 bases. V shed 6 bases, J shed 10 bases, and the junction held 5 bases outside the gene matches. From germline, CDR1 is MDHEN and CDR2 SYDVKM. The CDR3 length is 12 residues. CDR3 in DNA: TGTGCCAGCAGCCAGGGACAGGGGAGAGCTTTCTTT. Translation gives CASSQGQGRAFF.